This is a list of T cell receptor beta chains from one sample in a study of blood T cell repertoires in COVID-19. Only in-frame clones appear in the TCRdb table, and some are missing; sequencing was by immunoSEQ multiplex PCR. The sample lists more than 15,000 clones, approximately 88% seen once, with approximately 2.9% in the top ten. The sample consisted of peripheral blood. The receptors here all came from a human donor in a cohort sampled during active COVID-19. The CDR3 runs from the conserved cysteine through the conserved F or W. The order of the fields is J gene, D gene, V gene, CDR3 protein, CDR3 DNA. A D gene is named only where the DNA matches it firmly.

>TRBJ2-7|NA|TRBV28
CASSQSYEQYF
TGTGCCAGCAGCCAGTCTTACGAGCAGTACTTC
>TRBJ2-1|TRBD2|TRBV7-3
CASSYDSGQGNEQFF
TGTGCCAGCAGCTATGATAGCGGGCAGGGCAATGAGCAGTTCTTC
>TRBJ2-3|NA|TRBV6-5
CASSYGGGSTDTQYF
TGTGCCAGCAGTTACGGGGGCGGGAGCACAGATACGCAGTATTTT
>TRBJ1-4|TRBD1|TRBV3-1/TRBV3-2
CASSQRRSTGAEKLFF
TGTGCCAGCAGCCAAAGAAGGTCGACAGGGGCTGAAAAACTGTTTTTT
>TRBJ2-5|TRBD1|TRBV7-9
CASSYNLRTGGGQETQYF
TGTGCCAGCAGCTATAATCTAAGGACAGGGGGGGGACAAGAGACCCAGTACTTC
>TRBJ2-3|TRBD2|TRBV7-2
CASSLAGTTDTQYF
TGTGCCAGCAGTCTAGCGGGCACCACAGATACGCAGTATTTT
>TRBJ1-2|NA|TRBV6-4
CASSDIGYGYTF
TGTGCCAGCAGTGATATCGGCTATGGCTACACCTTC
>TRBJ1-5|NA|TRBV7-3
CASSNPINRVGQPQHF
TGTGCCAGCAGCAATCCTATAAACAGGGTAGGGCAGCCCCAGCATTTT
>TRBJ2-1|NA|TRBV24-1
CATSDPTGDTSGEQFF
TGTGCCACCAGTGACCCCACCGGGGACACCTCCGGGGAGCAGTTCTTC
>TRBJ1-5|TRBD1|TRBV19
CASREQGARNQPQHF
TGTGCCAGTAGAGAACAGGGGGCGCGCAATCAGCCCCAGCATTTT